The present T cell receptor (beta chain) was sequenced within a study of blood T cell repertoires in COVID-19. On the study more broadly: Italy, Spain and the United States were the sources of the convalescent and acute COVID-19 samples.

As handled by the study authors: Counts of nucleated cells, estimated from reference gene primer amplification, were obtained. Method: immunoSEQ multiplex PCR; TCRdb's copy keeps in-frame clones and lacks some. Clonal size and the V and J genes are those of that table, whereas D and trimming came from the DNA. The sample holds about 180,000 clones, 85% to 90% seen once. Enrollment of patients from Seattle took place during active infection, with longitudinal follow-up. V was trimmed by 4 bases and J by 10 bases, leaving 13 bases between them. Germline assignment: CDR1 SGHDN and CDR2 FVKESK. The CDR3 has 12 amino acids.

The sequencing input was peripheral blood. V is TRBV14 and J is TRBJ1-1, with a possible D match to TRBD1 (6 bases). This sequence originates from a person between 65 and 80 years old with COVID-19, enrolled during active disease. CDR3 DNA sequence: TGTGCCAGCAGCCTAACAGGGTCCAGAGCTTTCTTT. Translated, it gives CASSLTGSRAFF.